The 26 T cell receptor beta chains in this list originate from one sample, sequenced in a study of radiotherapy plus CTLA-4 blockade in lung cancer. Only in-frame clones appear in the TCRdb table, and some are missing; sequencing was by immunoSEQ multiplex PCR. This sample has tens of thousands of clones, with 79% found just once. The input for sequencing was peripheral blood, taken from a patient treated with radiotherapy plus ipilimumab. These receptors came from a human donor with non-small cell lung cancer who had a complete response to radiotherapy plus ipilimumab.

The J gene is TRBJ1-1, the V gene TRBV4-1, with D uncertain. The CDR3 covers 15 residues. Germline assignment: CDR1 MGHRA and CDR2 YSYEKL. Trimming pared 1 base from V and 1 base from J, leaving 10 bases between. CDR3 protein: CASSQGRQTNTEAFF. In DNA form, the CDR3 reads TGCGCCAGCAGCCAAGGGCGGCAGACGAACACTGAAGCTTTCTTT.

The rearrangement links TRBV28 to TRBJ2-3; D possibly corresponds to TRBD1 (6 bases). The CDR3 is 18 amino acids. V lost 2 bases, J lost 10 bases, and 28 bases lay in between. Germline V gene lookup returns CDR1 MDHEN and CDR2 SYDVKM. The CDR3 DNA follows: TGTGCCAGCAGTTTAGGGGCCAGGGGCCTCAAAAATTATGTAGCGCAGTATTTT. Translated: CASSLGARGLKNYVAQYF.

The rearrangement uses TRBV27 and TRBJ2-5, with 7 bases that match TRBD2. Germline V CDR1 and CDR2: MNHEY, SMNVEV (reference sequence). The ends lost 4 bases at V and 5 bases at J; junction bases unmatched: 10. The CDR3 consists of 15 residues. The DNA of the CDR3 is TGTGCCAGCAGTTCCCAAAAGGGAGGGTGGGAGACCCAGTACTTC. Encoded protein: CASSSQKGGWETQYF.

The chain employs TRBV7-2 and TRBJ2-2; possibly TRBD1 for D (7 bases). V was trimmed by 8 bases and J by 5 bases, leaving 18 bases between them. CDR3 length equals 15 residues. CDR1 and CDR2 (germline): SGHTA, FQGNSA. Here the CDR3 DNA reads TGTGCCAGCCTCGCCCAGGGGGGATGGACCGGGGAGCTGTTTTTT. Its translation: CASLAQGGWTGELFF. The complete variable domain, with remaining parts taken from reference TRBV7-2 and TRBJ2-2, reads GAGVSQSPSNKVTEKGKDVELRCDPISGHTALYWYRQSLGQGLEFLIYFQGNSAPDKSGLPSDRFSAERTGGSVSTLTIQRTQQEDSAVYLCASLAQGGWTGELFFGEGSRLTVL.

The chain recombines TRBV2 with TRBJ1-1; D is perhaps TRBD1 (6 bases). Deletions cut 10 bases from V and 2 bases from J, with 17 bases between. The CDR3 has 14 amino acids. Per the germline V gene, CDR1 is SNHLY and CDR2 is FYNNEI. The CDR3: CATRPGHINTEAFF. The CDR3 bases are TGTGCCACTCGACCGGGACACATTAACACTGAAGCTTTCTTT. The complete variable domain, with remaining parts taken from reference TRBV2 and TRBJ1-1, reads EPEVTQTPSHQVTQMGQEVILRCVPISNHLYFYWYRQILGQKVEFLVSFYNNEISEKSEIFDDQFSVERPDGSNFTLKIRSTKLEDSAMYFCATRPGHINTEAFFGQGTRLTVV.

This rearrangement joins TRBV11-2 to TRBJ1-1; the D is unclear. Germline CDR1 SGHAT, CDR2 FQNNGV. This CDR3 is 14 amino acids long. V lost 5 bases to trimming and J lost 0 bases, with 10 bases between them. CDR3 nucleotide sequence: TGTGCCAGCAGCCCCAAGCTGGTGAACACTGAAGCTTTCTTT. Amino acid sequence: CASSPKLVNTEAFF.

The rearrangement links TRBV11-2 to TRBJ2-5; D gene ambiguous. V was trimmed by 0 bases and J by 1 base, leaving 6 bases between them. This CDR3 has 14 residues. Germline V gene sequence: CDR1 SGHAT, CDR2 FQNNGV. CDR3 in DNA: TGTGCCAGCAGCTTAGAGCGTATCCAAGAGACCCAGTACTTC. Translation: CASSLERIQETQYF.

There are a few counts of this clone. The chain joins TRBV30 to TRBJ1-3; D might be TRBD1 (5 bases). Germline assignment: CDR1 GTSNPN and CDR2 SVGIG (reference sequence). This CDR3 spans 14 amino acids. The V end was cut by 3 bases, the J end by 4 bases, with 13 bases between. The CDR3 here is CAWSPQGRGNTIYF. CDR3 coding DNA: TGTGCCTGGAGCCCCCAGGGAAGGGGAAACACCATATATTTT.

This chain links TRBV5-1 with TRBJ2-2; D is unresolved. CDR1 is SGHRS and CDR2 is YFSETQ in the germline V gene. The ends were cut back, 0 bases at V and 6 bases at J, with 18 bases in the middle. The CDR3 contains 17 residues. The CDR3 nucleotides read TGCGCCAGCAGCTTGGAAGCTCTCGTCTCTGGTTCCGGGGAGCTGTTTTTT. Protein: CASSLEALVSGSGELFF.

This clone has a handful of counts. The chain joins TRBV7-2 to TRBJ2-2; D gene ambiguous. Deletions cut 0 bases from V and 9 bases from J, with 11 bases between. This CDR3 comprises 14 residues. In germline, CDR1 is SGHTA, CDR2 FQGNSA. This chain's CDR3 is CASSLASSNRELFF. The DNA for the CDR3 is TGTGCCAGCAGCTTAGCTAGCAGTAACAGGGAGCTGTTTTTT. Full variable domain (outside the CDR3, taken from reference TRBV7-2 and TRBJ2-2): GAGVSQSPSNKVTEKGKDVELRCDPISGHTALYWYRQSLGQGLEFLIYFQGNSAPDKSGLPSDRFSAERTGGSVSTLTIQRTQQEDSAVYLCASSLASSNRELFFGEGSRLTVL.

The chain is built from TRBV5-1 and TRBJ1-6; D gene unclear. The V and J ends lost 4 bases and 10 bases respectively, with 9 bases between them. Germline V CDR1 and CDR2: SGHRS, YFSETQ. This CDR3 spans 12 amino acids. CDR3 in DNA: TGCGCCAGCAGCACCGCGGGATCACCCCTCCACTTT. Translation: CASSTAGSPLHF.

This chain uses TRBV4-3 with TRBJ2-7; D is possibly TRBD1 (6 bases). Trimming stripped 0 bases from V and 2 bases from J, with 11 bases between. Germline V lookup: CDR1 LGHNA, CDR2 YSLEER. The CDR3 totals 15 residues. CDR3 sequence (DNA): TGCGCCAGCAGCCAAGATCAGGGGCGGACCTACGAGCAGTACTTC. Residues: CASSQDQGRTYEQYF.

This sequence joins TRBV7-8 and TRBJ2-7; the D gene is possibly TRBD2 (6 bases). Trimming pared 7 bases from V and 0 bases from J, leaving 13 bases between. This CDR3 contains 14 residues. Germline V gene sequence: CDR1 SGHVS, CDR2 FQNEAQ. CDR3 sequence (DNA): TGTGCCAGCACCGCCCAGGACTACTCCTACGAGCAGTACTTC. Its translation: CASTAQDYSYEQYF.

This chain links TRBV9 with TRBJ1-3, with D tentatively TRBD1 (6 bases). Germline V gene data show CDR1 as SGDLS and CDR2 as YYNGEE. The CDR3 length is 15 residues. V was pared by 1 base and J by 3 bases, with 11 bases between. The CDR3 reads CASSVPGTSGNTIYF. The CDR3 bases are TGTGCCAGCAGCGTACCCGGGACAAGTGGAAACACCATATATTTT.

This sequence joins TRBV29-1 and TRBJ1-2; D gene ambiguous. The CDR3 runs to 12 residues. Trimming stripped 7 bases from V and 4 bases from J, with 13 bases between. Germline V gene sequence: CDR1 SQVTM, CDR2 ANQGSEA. CDR3 in amino acids: CSARGSLYGYTF. The CDR3 DNA follows: TGCAGCGCAAGAGGGTCTCTCTATGGCTACACCTTC.

The V and J genes are TRBV6-5 and TRBJ1-2; 10 bases are shared with TRBD1. The length of the CDR3 is 15 residues. J was trimmed by 5 bases and V by 2 bases; bases with no gene match: 5. CDR1 and CDR2 (germline): MNHEY, SVGAGI. The CDR3 loop reads CASSYRQGAQYGYTF. CDR3 bases: TGTGCCAGCAGTTACCGACAGGGGGCGCAGTATGGCTACACCTTC.

V usage is TRBV4-1 and J usage is TRBJ1-4; the D gene is possibly TRBD1 (5 bases). V lost 0 bases and J lost 1, with 9 bases in between. Germline V CDR1 and CDR2: MGHRA, YSYEKL. This CDR3 is built from 16 residues. CDR3 bases: TGCGCCAGCAGCCAAGACAGACAGCGAACTAATGAAAAACTGTTTTTT. Its translation is CASSQDRQRTNEKLFF.

With regard to this clone: Germline is not matched at one junction end, which may reflect a read error. The J gene is TRBJ2-4, the V gene TRBV7-7; D is possibly TRBD2 (6 bases). Germline CDR1 and CDR2: SSHAT and FNYEAQ (reference sequence). This CDR3 region has 18 residues. For the CDR3, the DNA is TGTGCTAGCAGCTTAGCGTCTGGCAGGGAGGCGGCCAAAAACATTCAGTACTTC. Amino acids: CASSLASGREAAKNIQYF.

The gene calls are TRBV9 and TRBJ2-2; maybe TRBD1 (6 bases). CDR1 and CDR2 from the germline V gene are SGDLS and YYNGEE. Trimming left V 0 bases short and J 9 bases short, with 21 bases between. CDR3 size: 17 residues. The CDR3 nucleotides are TGTGCCAGCAGCGTAGGGGCAGGGGTGGGGGTAACGAGGGAGCTGTTTTTT. Amino acid sequence: CASSVGAGVGVTRELFF. Supplemented by reference TRBV9 and TRBJ2-2, the full variable domain reads DSGVTQTPKHLITATGQRVTLRCSPRSGDLSVYWYQQSLDQGLQFLIQYYNGEERAKGNILERFSAQQFPDLHSELNLSSLELGDSALYFCASSVGAGVGVTRELFFGEGSRLTVL.

This rearrangement joins TRBV5-1 to TRBJ2-3; the match to TRBD2 covers 10 bases. The germline CDR1 and CDR2 sequences are SGHRS and YFSETQ. This CDR3 spans 15 amino acids. The V segment lost 2 bases and the J segment 5 bases; nucleotides outside the gene matches: 5. In DNA form, the CDR3 reads TGCGCCAGCAGCTTAGGTTCTAGCGGGAGAGATACGCAGTATTTT. Residues: CASSLGSSGRDTQYF.

The V call is TRBV5-1, the J call TRBJ2-2, with 8 bases identical to TRBD1. The CDR3 extends over 16 amino acids. Trimming removed 5 bases from V and 0 bases from J; junction bases left unmatched: 6. Germline V lookup: CDR1 SGHRS, CDR2 YFSETQ. The CDR3 bases are TGCGCCAGCAGATCCGGGACAGGCACGAACACCGGGGAGCTGTTTTTT. This translates into CASRSGTGTNTGELFF. The full variable domain, with the rest looked up from reference TRBV5-1 and TRBJ2-2, is KAGVTQTPRYLIKTRGQQVTLSCSPISGHRSVSWYQQTPGQGLQFLFEYFSETQRNKGNFPGRFSGRQFSNSRSEMNVSTLELGDSALYLCASRSGTGTNTGELFFGEGSRLTVL.

The J gene is TRBJ1-2, the V gene TRBV7-2; D is perhaps TRBD1 (6 bases). This CDR3 has 15 residues. V was pared by 1 base and J by 2 bases, with 11 bases between. Germline CDR1 SGHTA, CDR2 FQGNSA. The CDR3 spells CASSLGGHSNYGYTF. CDR3 nucleotides: TGTGCCAGCAGCTTAGGGGGACACTCGAACTATGGCTACACCTTC.

This clone was counted a few times. The chain joins TRBV30 to TRBJ1-6; TRBD1 might be the D (5 bases). V lost 0 bases to trimming and J lost 9 bases, with 21 bases between them. The CDR3 extends over 17 amino acids. Germline loops: CDR1 GTSNPN, CDR2 SVGIG (reference sequence). The CDR3 loop is CAWSVLTLRTRGSPLHF. As DNA, the CDR3 is TGTGCCTGGAGTGTGTTAACTCTGAGGACTAGGGGTTCACCCCTCCACTTT.

The V call is TRBV9, the J call TRBJ2-5; 7 bases match TRBD1. The germline V gene encodes CDR1 SGDLS and CDR2 YYNGEE. CDR3 length equals 15 residues. With V trimmed by 4 bases and J by 4 bases, 10 bases remained unmatched. The CDR3 region has the DNA TGTGCCAGCAGCTTAAGGACAGGCCAGGGAGAGACCCAGTACTTC. Translating it yields CASSLRTGQGETQYF. The whole variable domain, filled in from reference TRBV9 and TRBJ2-5, reads DSGVTQTPKHLITATGQRVTLRCSPRSGDLSVYWYQQSLDQGLQFLIQYYNGEERAKGNILERFSAQQFPDLHSELNLSSLELGDSALYFCASSLRTGQGETQYFGPGTRLLVL.

The chain is built from TRBV29-1 and TRBJ2-3; perhaps TRBD2 as D (7 bases). The V gene's germline CDR1 is SQVTM and CDR2 ANQGSEA. This CDR3 is 14 amino acids long. The V gene lost 7 bases and the J gene lost 3 bases, with 17 bases spanning the gap. Here the CDR3 reads CSAQGGGGTDTQYF. The CDR3 DNA reads TGCAGCGCCCAAGGGGGGGGCGGGACAGATACGCAGTATTTT.

V is TRBV19 and J is TRBJ2-2; TRBD1 matches at 7 bases. J gave up 2 bases and V 1 base, and 1 base lay outside the gene matches. The germline CDR1 and CDR2 sequences are LNHDA and SQIVND (reference sequence). The CDR3 is 15 amino acids. CDR3 residues: CASSIGTGNTGELFF. CDR3 in DNA: TGTGCCAGTAGTATAGGGACAGGAAACACCGGGGAGCTGTTTTTT.